The present T cell receptor (beta chain) was sequenced within a study of early T cells in non-severe SARS-CoV-2 infection. Whole-study results and caveats: The matching step, a VDJdb search, favored anti-spike CD8 responses and missed private and CD4 specificities.

The CDR3 is 16 amino acids. Trimming shortened V by 3 bases and J by 9 bases, and 21 bases separated the two germline ends. Germline V gene sequence: CDR1 SGHTA, CDR2 FQGTGA. Each single cDNA molecule received a unique molecular identifier. TCRdb re-derived calls from the 5' RACE reads in MiXCR, one entry per CDR3 protein. The sample contains about 56,000 distinct CDR3 sequences, roughly a tenth of which appear only once. Details on this clonotype: Its antigen remains unknown.

This receptor was identified in an adult who was a healthcare worker with PCR-confirmed SARS-CoV-2 infection or an uninfected control (not recorded which). The rearrangement uses TRBV7-3 and TRBJ2-1; D possibly uses TRBD1 or TRBD2 (5 bases each). Sequenced input: whole blood. The CDR3 nucleotides are TGTGCCAGCAGCTTTGAAGGGACCCCCACCAGAGGTGAGCAGTTCTTC. Translated: CASSFEGTPTRGEQFF.